A single sample is the source of the 20 T cell receptor beta chains below, sequenced in a study of cytomegalovirus exposure and HLA in healthy donors. Profiled with immunoSEQ multiplex PCR; TCRdb holds only in-frame clones, not every one. The sample holds about 250,000 clones, more than 75% seen once. The sequenced sample was PBMCs. Receptor source: a man younger than 35 in good health and CMV-seronegative.

The rearrangement joins TRBV11-2 to TRBJ2-5; D gene unclear. The germline V and J ends were trimmed by 5 bases and 3 bases, with 16 bases remaining between them. This CDR3 is 15 amino acids long. Germline loops: CDR1 SGHAT, CDR2 FQNNGV. This chain's CDR3 is CASSQLNAQKETQYF. In nucleotides, the CDR3 is TGTGCCAGCAGCCAATTGAACGCCCAGAAAGAGACCCAGTACTTC. Full variable domain (rest looked up from reference TRBV11-2 and TRBJ2-5): EAGVAQSPRYKIIEKRQSVAFWCNPISGHATLYWYQQILGQGPKLLIQFQNNGVVDDSQLPKDRFSAERLKGVDSTLKIQPAKLEDSAVYLCASSQLNAQKETQYFGPGTRLLVL.

DNA of the CDR3: TGCGCCAGCAGCCACCGCCTCAGGGGAGAAGGAGATACGCAGTATTTT. Encoded protein: CASSHRLRGEGDTQYF. J is TRBJ2-3 and V is TRBV4-3; D might be TRBD1 (6 bases). The CDR3 consists of 16 residues. Trimming took 3 bases from V and 5 from J, leaving 18 bases between them. Germline CDR1 reads LGHNA; CDR2 reads YSLEER.

The chain uses TRBV27 and TRBJ2-3; 11 nucleotides match TRBD2. The CDR3 consists of 16 residues. Germline-derived CDR1 and CDR2 are MNHEY and SMNVEV (reference sequence). The ends lost 5 bases at V and 2 bases at J; junction bases unmatched: 6. The CDR3 DNA reads as TGTGCCAGCAGTCAACTAGCGGGAGCGCCCACAGATACGCAGTATTTT. Translated: CASSQLAGAPTDTQYF.

This chain joins TRBV30 and TRBJ2-2; D remains ambiguous. The germline CDR1 and CDR2 sequences are GTSNPN and SVGIG (reference sequence). Trimming took off 0 bases at V and 5 bases at J, with 13 bases between the two ends. The CDR3 has 15 residues. DNA for the CDR3: TGTGCCTGGAGTGTAGAGGTGTCTCTTACCGGGGAGCTGTTTTTT. Residues: CAWSVEVSLTGELFF.

The rearrangement links TRBV6-5 to TRBJ1-1; no definite D call. In germline, CDR1 is MNHEY, CDR2 SVGAGI. V shed 5 bases and J shed 0 bases, with 7 bases lying between them. This CDR3 has 13 residues. The CDR3 spells CASSMRMNTEAFF. CDR3 in DNA: TGTGCCAGCAGTATGCGGATGAACACTGAAGCTTTCTTT.

J is TRBJ2-1 and V is TRBV5-1; 7 bases are shared with TRBD1. CDR1 is SGHRS and CDR2 is YFSETQ in the germline V gene. V gave up 5 bases and J gave up 2 bases; unmatched junction bases: 10. The CDR3 has 16 residues. The CDR3 loop reads CASSYTGTATYNEQFF. The DNA of the CDR3 is TGCGCCAGCAGTTATACCGGGACAGCTACCTACAATGAGCAGTTCTTC.

The rearrangement joins TRBV5-4 to TRBJ2-7; 8 nucleotides match TRBD2. Germline V lookup: CDR1 SGHNT, CDR2 YYREEE (reference sequence). The CDR3 is 15 residues long. V shed 4 bases and J 6 bases; nucleotides not matched to a gene: 12. The CDR3 bases are TGTGCCAGCAGCCCGCCGACTAGCGTCAAAGGCGAGCAGTACTTC. Protein product: CASSPPTSVKGEQYF.

This sequence joins TRBV27 and TRBJ1-5; TRBD1 agrees at 8 bases. Trimming at V came to 5 bases and at J to 7 bases, leaving 10 bases not matched to a gene. Germline CDR1 reads MNHEY; CDR2 reads SMNVEV (reference sequence). The CDR3 runs to 15 residues. This CDR3 reads CASSPLDRGYQPQHF. The CDR3 bases are TGTGCCAGCAGTCCCCTAGACAGGGGTTACCAGCCCCAGCATTTT.

This clone has only a few counts. V usage is TRBV7-2 and J usage is TRBJ2-7; TRBD2 matches at 7 bases. J gave up 0 bases and V 5 bases, and 7 bases lay outside the gene matches. There are 15 residues in the CDR3. Germline-derived CDR1 and CDR2 are SGHTA and FQGNSA. DNA for the CDR3: TGTGCCAGCAGCCCTGATGGGAGGGCCTCCTACGAGCAGTACTTC. This codes for CASSPDGRASYEQYF.

V is TRBV19 and J is TRBJ1-2; TRBD1 matches at 8 bases. The CDR3 is 15 amino acids. The ends lost 3 bases at V and 2 bases at J; junction bases unmatched: 5. Germline-derived CDR1 and CDR2 are LNHDA and SQIVND (reference sequence). CDR3 coding DNA: TGTGCCAGTAGTATGGGACAGGCGACCAACTATGGCTACACCTTC. This translates into CASSMGQATNYGYTF.

J is TRBJ1-1 and V is TRBV4-1, with D perhaps matching TRBD1 (6 bases). With 6 bases removed from V and 6 bases from J, the gap between germline ends came to 14 bases. This CDR3 spans 13 amino acids. Germline V gives CDR1 MGHRA, CDR2 YSYEKL. The CDR3 spells CASRHVQGSEAFF. The CDR3 DNA sequence: TGCGCCAGCAGGCACGTACAGGGATCTGAAGCTTTCTTT.

The chain combines TRBV27 with TRBJ1-1; 7 nucleotides align to TRBD1. CDR1 MNHEY and CDR2 SMNVEV come from the germline V gene (reference sequence). The length of the CDR3 is 13 residues. The V and J ends lost 5 bases and 4 bases, in that order; junction bases with no gene match: 4. The DNA of the CDR3 is TGTGCCAGCAGTATGACAGGGCCCACTGAAGCTTTCTTT. The encoded protein is CASSMTGPTEAFF.

The chain links TRBV6-6 to TRBJ2-7; 8 bases line up with TRBD2. Germline values: CDR1 MNHNY, CDR2 SVGAGI (reference sequence). The CDR3 contains 15 residues. Trimming at V came to 0 bases and at J to 4 bases, leaving 5 bases not matched to a gene. CDR3 sequence (DNA): TGTGCCAGCAGTTACTCGGCCGGGAGGGGTTACGAGCAGTACTTC. This encodes CASSYSAGRGYEQYF.

The chain is built from TRBV6-5 and TRBJ1-1; no definite D call. The CDR3 consists of 15 residues. Trimming left V 0 bases short and J 1 base short, with 9 bases between. The germline V gene encodes CDR1 MNHEY and CDR2 SVGAGI. Here the CDR3 reads CASSYSMARNTEAFF. Here the CDR3 DNA reads TGTGCCAGCAGTTACTCGATGGCCAGGAACACTGAAGCTTTCTTT.

This chain joins TRBV7-8 and TRBJ2-7; 7 bases match TRBD2. CDR1 is SGHVS, CDR2 FQNEAQ, per germline. J was trimmed by 0 bases and V by 0 bases; bases with no gene match: 11. The CDR3 runs 18 residues. The CDR3 spells CASSLALIGGRGSYEQYF. In DNA, the CDR3 is TGTGCCAGCAGCTTAGCCTTAATCGGCGGGAGAGGCTCCTACGAGCAGTACTTC.

V and J are TRBV7-8 and TRBJ1-6, with 7 bases that match TRBD1. Germline values: CDR1 SGHVS, CDR2 FQNEAQ. This CDR3 has 16 residues. Unmatched junction bases numbered 3, after V lost 0 bases and J lost 4 bases. CDR3 nucleotides: TGTGCCAGCAGCTTAGCCGCGACAGGGTATAATTCACCCCTCCACTTT. Translated, it gives CASSLAATGYNSPLHF.

The chain is built from TRBV28 and TRBJ2-7; tentative D call: TRBD2 (5 bases). The CDR3 runs to 12 residues. The V end lost 6 bases, the J end lost 4 bases, and 10 bases lay between the germline ends. CDR1 is MDHEN and CDR2 is SYDVKM in the germline V gene. CDR3 in DNA: TGTGCCAGCAGCCTAGCACAGTACGAGCAGTACTTC. As protein: CASSLAQYEQYF. The full variable domain, in which reference TRBV28 and TRBJ2-7 provide the parts outside the CDR3, is DVKVTQSSRYLVKRTGEKVFLECVQDMDHENMFWYRQDPGLGLRLIYFSYDVKMKEKGDIPEGYSVSREKKERFSLILESASTNQTSMYLCASSLAQYEQYFGPGTRLTVT.

The V gene is TRBV6-6, the J gene TRBJ1-3, with TRBD1 matching 8 bases. CDR3 length: 15 amino acids. The germline V gene has CDR1 MNHNY and CDR2 SVGAGI (reference sequence). J lost 4 bases, V lost 4 bases, and 6 bases had no gene match. In DNA form, the CDR3 reads TGTGCCAGCAGTTCTTCAGGGGGCCAAGGAAACACCATATATTTT. As protein: CASSSSGGQGNTIYF.

This chain uses TRBV7-2 with TRBJ1-5; TRBD1 is a possible D gene (5 bases). The V end was cut by 3 bases, the J end by 7 bases, with 13 bases between. The CDR3 loop spans 14 amino acids. Germline V gives CDR1 SGHTA, CDR2 FQGNSA. CDR3 residues: CASSFQPGWQPQHF. The CDR3, as DNA: TGTGCCAGCAGCTTCCAGCCAGGGTGGCAGCCCCAGCATTTT.

This chain uses TRBV6-5 with TRBJ2-7; D call uncertain. V shed 5 bases and J shed 5 bases, with 13 bases lying between them. Looked up from germline, CDR1 is MNHEY and CDR2 is SVGAGI. This CDR3 is 13 amino acids long. For the CDR3, the DNA is TGTGCCAGCAGTCATTTTAGCAGCGACGAGCAGTACTTC. Amino acid sequence: CASSHFSSDEQYF.